These 28 T cell receptor beta chains share one sample of origin, sequenced in a study of cytomegalovirus exposure and HLA in healthy donors listed by TCRdb under 2017. The library was produced with the immunoSEQ multiplex PCR assay. For the multiplex PCR, a mixture combining 60 forward primers for TCR Vbeta segments and 13 reverse primers for TCR Jbeta segments was used. Drawn from immuneACCESS, this table holds only the in-frame rearrangements with V and J called that TCRdb kept. Clones are partly lost; checked studies trace under half to an unresolved V gene and leave the rest unexplained. Within this sample are about 140,000 clones, with around 82% of them counted one time only. 2% to 2.5% of the sample is held by the ten biggest clonotypes. Sequenced material: PBMCs. The source of these receptors is a woman aged 18-29 years in good health and CMV-seropositive.

This chain connects TRBV2 to TRBJ1-3, with 7 bases that match TRBD1. Per germline, CDR1 SNHLY and CDR2 FYNNEI. The V and J ends lost 7 bases and 2 bases, in that order; junction bases with no gene match: 5. The CDR3 is made up of 14 amino acids. The CDR3 DNA reads TGTGCCAGCACCATTGGACAGGCTGGAAACACCATATATTTT. As protein: CASTIGQAGNTIYF.

The chain has TRBV7-2 and TRBJ1-2, with a possible D match to TRBD1 (5 bases). Germline loops: CDR1 SGHTA, CDR2 FQGNSA. Trimming left V 4 bases short and J 4 bases short, with 19 bases between. This CDR3 region has 16 residues. The CDR3 loop reads CASSSLGGGEGYGYTF. CDR3 nucleotides: TGTGCCAGCAGCTCCCTGGGGGGAGGGGAGGGCTATGGCTACACCTTC.

The J gene is TRBJ2-5, the V gene TRBV19, with 10 bases matching TRBD1. V shed 1 base and J 5 bases; nucleotides not matched to a gene: 7. The germline V gene has CDR1 LNHDA and CDR2 SQIVND (reference sequence). The CDR3 covers 16 residues. The CDR3 spells CASSIGTGGIVETQYF. The CDR3 nucleotides are TGTGCCAGTAGTATAGGGACAGGGGGTATTGTGGAGACCCAGTACTTC. Filled out from reference TRBV19 and TRBJ2-5, the complete variable domain reads DGGITQSPKYLFRKEGQNVTLSCEQNLNHDAMYWYRQDPGQGLRLIYYSQIVNDFQKGDIAEGYSVSREKKESFPLTVTSAQKNPTAFYLCASSIGTGGIVETQYFGPGTRLLVL.

The J gene is TRBJ2-3, the V gene TRBV19, with a possible D match to TRBD2 (6 bases). Germline V CDR1 and CDR2: LNHDA, SQIVND (reference sequence). This CDR3 has 15 residues. V lost 5 bases, J lost 2 bases, and 14 bases lay in between. In nucleotides, the CDR3 is TGTGCCAGTAGTCCGTCTAGCGTTCCCACAGATACGCAGTATTTT. Its protein product is CASSPSSVPTDTQYF.

This clone occurred once. This rearrangement joins TRBV7-9 to TRBJ2-3; 8 positions match TRBD2. The V and J ends lost 5 bases and 0 bases, in that order; junction bases with no gene match: 7. This CDR3 has 16 amino acids. The germline CDR1 and CDR2 sequences are SEHNR and FQNEAQ (reference sequence). For the CDR3, the DNA is TGTGCCAGCAGCCCGGGGACTAGGCTGAGCACAGATACGCAGTATTTT. It encodes CASSPGTRLSTDTQYF.

This clone occurred once. The junction departs from germline at one end; a sequencing error may be responsible. This chain connects TRBV7-9 to TRBJ2-7; weak D call: TRBD1 (5 bases). CDR1 SEHNR and CDR2 FQNEAQ come from the germline V gene (reference sequence). The CDR3 has 13 residues. CDR3 in DNA: TGTTCCAGCAGCTCCAGGGATTCCTACGAGCAGTACTTC. Amino acids: CSSSSRDSYEQYF.

In its sample, this clone was seen once. The chain links TRBV28 to TRBJ1-2; TRBD1 is a possible D gene (6 bases). The V end lost 9 bases, the J end lost 8 bases, and 19 bases lay between the germline ends. The germline V gene encodes CDR1 MDHEN and CDR2 SYDVKM. The CDR3 extends over 13 amino acids. The CDR3 region has the DNA TGTGCCAGTCGACCAAGGGGGACCCTCGGCTACACCTTC. Its translation is CASRPRGTLGYTF.

V usage is TRBV7-2 and J usage is TRBJ2-2, with 7 positions matching TRBD1. CDR3 size: 14 residues. Germline V gene data show CDR1 as SGHTA and CDR2 as FQGNSA. V was clipped by 5 bases and J by 5 bases; unmatched bases: 5. The CDR3: CASSPETGTGELFF. The DNA of the CDR3 is TGTGCCAGCAGCCCAGAGACAGGGACCGGGGAGCTGTTTTTT.

V is TRBV7-8 and J is TRBJ1-1; D perhaps matches TRBD1 (6 bases). Trimming took off 7 bases at V and 10 bases at J, with 22 bases between the two ends. CDR1 is SGHVS and CDR2 is FQNEAQ in the germline V gene. The CDR3 is 14 amino acids. CDR3 protein: CASTMSQETGGAFF. The DNA for the CDR3 is TGTGCCAGCACCATGTCCCAGGAGACAGGTGGAGCTTTCTTT. The full variable domain, rest sourced from reference TRBV7-8 and TRBJ1-1, is GAGVSQSPRYKVAKRGQDVALRCDPISGHVSLFWYQQALGQGPEFLTYFQNEAQLDKSGLPSDRFFAERPEGSVSTLKIQRTQQEDSAVYLCASTMSQETGGAFFGQGTRLTVV.

The gene calls are TRBV13 and TRBJ2-3, with 8 bases aligning to TRBD2. With 4 bases clipped from V and 4 bases from J, the junction kept 7 bases outside the gene matches. The germline V gene has CDR1 PRHDT and CDR2 FYEKMQ (reference sequence). The length of the CDR3 is 15 residues. DNA of the CDR3: TGTGCCAGCAGCTGGGCCGGGGGGGCGGCAGATACGCAGTATTTT. Its translation is CASSWAGGAADTQYF.

The chain uses TRBV4-3 and TRBJ1-6; 7 bases align to TRBD1. This CDR3 contains 15 residues. Germline V gene sequence: CDR1 LGHNA, CDR2 YSLEER. The V segment lost 4 bases and the J segment 5 bases; nucleotides outside the gene matches: 5. The CDR3: CASSPRTGNNSPLHF. The CDR3 nucleotides are TGCGCCAGCAGCCCTCGGACAGGAAATAATTCACCCCTCCACTTT.

This clone has just one count. The V gene is TRBV6-5, the J gene TRBJ2-4; a possible D gene is TRBD1 (6 bases). This CDR3 has 16 amino acids. V was cut by 2 bases and J by 3 bases, with 14 bases left in between. Germline CDR1 reads MNHEY; CDR2 reads SVGAGI. CDR3 in amino acids: CASSYHRTAVKNIQYF. CDR3 DNA: TGTGCCAGCAGTTACCACCGGACAGCAGTCAAAAACATTCAGTACTTC.

This sequence joins TRBV25-1 and TRBJ2-2; 8 nucleotides match TRBD1. The ends lost 4 bases at V and 6 bases at J; junction bases unmatched: 10. Germline V gene sequence: CDR1 MGHDK, CDR2 SYGVNS. The CDR3 has 16 amino acids. CDR3 residues: CASSAPRTGTPGELFF. DNA for the CDR3: TGTGCCAGCAGTGCCCCCCGGACAGGGACCCCCGGGGAGCTGTTTTTT.

The J gene is TRBJ2-5, the V gene TRBV9; D may be TRBD1 (5 bases). Deletions cut 4 bases from V and 4 bases from J, with 14 bases between. The V gene's germline CDR1 is SGDLS and CDR2 YYNGEE. The CDR3 contains 14 residues. The CDR3 region is CASSSQDRRETQYF. In DNA, the CDR3 is TGTGCCAGCAGCTCACAAGACAGAAGAGAGACCCAGTACTTC.

This clone was detected only a few times. Relative to the germline gene, one junction end is altered; a read error may explain this. The chain links TRBV29-1 to TRBJ2-1; 10 bases line up with TRBD2. Looked up from germline, CDR1 is SQVTM and CDR2 is ANQGSEA. The CDR3 loop spans 18 amino acids. As DNA, the CDR3 is TGCAGCGTCGAAGCCCGAAGCGGGGGGGATTACTCCTACAATGAGCAGTTCTTC. It translates to CSVEARSGGDYSYNEQFF.

The V call is TRBV5-8, the J call TRBJ2-7, with D possibly TRBD1 on 6 matching bases. The CDR3 consists of 15 residues. V gave up 6 bases and J gave up 0 bases, with 16 bases separating them. Germline loops: CDR1 SGHTS, CDR2 YDEGEE. The CDR3: CASNQGQQLSYEQYF. The DNA of the CDR3 is TGTGCCAGCAACCAAGGACAGCAACTCTCCTACGAGCAGTACTTC.

The rearrangement joins TRBV7-9 to TRBJ1-1; no reliable D call. V lost 5 bases and J lost 7, with 11 bases in between. The CDR3 consists of 12 residues. Per germline, CDR1 SEHNR and CDR2 FQNEAQ (reference sequence). The CDR3 is CASSLHSLEAFF. The CDR3 DNA sequence: TGTGCCAGCAGCCTCCACAGCCTTGAAGCTTTCTTT.

The chain has TRBV28 and TRBJ1-1, with a possible D match to TRBD1 (6 bases). The CDR3 is 16 amino acids. V dropped 4 bases and J dropped 0 bases, with 15 bases sitting between them. CDR1 and CDR2 from the germline V gene are MDHEN and SYDVKM. This CDR3 reads CASSSGTGLMNTEAFF. The CDR3 region has the DNA TGTGCCAGCAGTTCAGGAACAGGGCTTATGAACACTGAAGCTTTCTTT.

The chain carries TRBV6-6 and TRBJ1-5, with 7 bases that match TRBD1. V gave up 4 bases and J gave up 4 bases; unmatched junction bases: 4. This CDR3 contains 14 residues. Germline V gives CDR1 MNHNY, CDR2 SVGAGI (reference sequence). The CDR3 here is CASSWDSRNQPQHF. The CDR3 DNA reads TGTGCCAGCAGTTGGGACAGTAGGAATCAGCCCCAGCATTTT.

The CDR3: CASWGQPYYEQYF. The CDR3 nucleotides read TGTGCCAGCTGGGGACAACCCTACTACGAGCAGTACTTC. The genes are TRBV6-5 and TRBJ2-7; possible D gene TRBD1, 6 bases. From germline, CDR1 is MNHEY and CDR2 SVGAGI. V was cut by 8 bases and J by 3 bases, with 14 bases left in between. This CDR3 spans 13 amino acids.

This clone was seen a few times. This chain connects TRBV18 to TRBJ1-5, with D uncertain. The V end lost 3 bases, the J end lost 4 bases, and 7 bases lay between the germline ends. CDR1 and CDR2 (germline): KGHSH, LQKENI. There are 13 residues in the CDR3. The CDR3 DNA follows: TGTGCCAGCTCACCGGGCCGAAATCAGCCCCAGCATTTT. This encodes CASSPGRNQPQHF.

This clone occurred a few times. J is TRBJ1-1 and V is TRBV14; D not resolved. V shed 1 base and J shed 5 bases, with 17 bases lying between them. Germline V gene sequence: CDR1 SGHDN, CDR2 FVKESK. The CDR3 totals 16 residues. The CDR3 bases are TGTGCCAGCAGCCAAGGTGCAACCCCTTTGACTACTGAAGCTTTCTTT. This codes for CASSQGATPLTTEAFF.

CDR3 DNA sequence: TGTGCCAGCAGTTACTTAGGACAGGGGATTGAGCCCCAGCATTTT. This sequence encodes CASSYLGQGIEPQHF. V and J are TRBV6-5 and TRBJ1-5; 9 bases are shared with TRBD1. Germline-derived CDR1 and CDR2 are MNHEY and SVGAGI. Losses at the gene ends were 1 base for V and 8 bases for J; bases not matched to a gene: 6. The CDR3 is 15 amino acids.

In DNA form, the CDR3 reads TGTGCCAGCAGCTCGTCTAGGGGGAGCACAGATACGCAGTATTTT. The encoded protein is CASSSSRGSTDTQYF. The rearrangement joins TRBV5-4 to TRBJ2-3; D perhaps matches TRBD1 (6 bases). The germline V gene has CDR1 SGHNT and CDR2 YYREEE (reference sequence). With 3 bases removed from V and 0 bases from J, the gap between germline ends came to 11 bases. The CDR3 length is 15 residues. Supplemented by reference TRBV5-4 and TRBJ2-3, the full variable domain reads ETGVTQSPTHLIKTRGQQVTLRCSSQSGHNTVSWYQQALGQGPQFIFQYYREEENGRGNFPPRFSGLQFPNYSSELNVNALELDDSALYLCASSSSRGSTDTQYFGPGTRLTVL.

This clone was recorded a few times. The V call is TRBV7-8, the J call TRBJ1-4; 7 bases agree with TRBD1. This CDR3 is 16 amino acids long. Trimming took 6 bases from V and 3 from J; bases not matched to a gene: 10. CDR1 is SGHVS, CDR2 FQNEAQ, per germline. CDR3: CASRKDRAGSNEKLFF. CDR3 DNA sequence: TGTGCCAGCAGAAAAGACAGGGCCGGGTCTAATGAAAAACTGTTTTTT. Full variable domain (missing parts from reference TRBV7-8 and TRBJ1-4): GAGVSQSPRYKVAKRGQDVALRCDPISGHVSLFWYQQALGQGPEFLTYFQNEAQLDKSGLPSDRFFAERPEGSVSTLKIQRTQQEDSAVYLCASRKDRAGSNEKLFFGSGTQLSVL.

The V and J genes are TRBV7-6 and TRBJ2-1; TRBD2 agrees at 12 bases. Per the germline V gene, CDR1 is SGHVS and CDR2 is FNYEAQ. The ends lost 2 bases at V and 7 bases at J; junction bases unmatched: 6. CDR3 length equals 16 residues. The CDR3 is CASSLTLAGGPNEQFF. DNA of the CDR3: TGTGCCAGCAGCTTAACCCTAGCGGGGGGGCCTAATGAGCAGTTCTTC.

The chain recombines TRBV6-6 with TRBJ2-5; a possible D gene is TRBD2 (6 bases). The J call may be mistaken, given a closer DNA end match to TRBJ2-7. The CDR3 has 15 amino acids. Germline CDR1 reads MNHNY; CDR2 reads SVGAGI (reference sequence). In DNA, the CDR3 is TGTGCCAGCAGTTACTCGAAACGCGGGGTCAACGAGCAGTACTTC. It translates to CASSYSKRGVNEQYF.

The gene calls are TRBV10-3 and TRBJ2-1; D remains unclear. In germline, CDR1 is ENHRY, CDR2 SYGVKD. With 8 bases removed from V and 7 bases from J, the gap between germline ends came to 9 bases. The CDR3 has 11 residues. CDR3 residues: CAISPGNEQFF. CDR3 nucleotide sequence: TGTGCCATCTCCCCCGGTAATGAGCAGTTCTTC.